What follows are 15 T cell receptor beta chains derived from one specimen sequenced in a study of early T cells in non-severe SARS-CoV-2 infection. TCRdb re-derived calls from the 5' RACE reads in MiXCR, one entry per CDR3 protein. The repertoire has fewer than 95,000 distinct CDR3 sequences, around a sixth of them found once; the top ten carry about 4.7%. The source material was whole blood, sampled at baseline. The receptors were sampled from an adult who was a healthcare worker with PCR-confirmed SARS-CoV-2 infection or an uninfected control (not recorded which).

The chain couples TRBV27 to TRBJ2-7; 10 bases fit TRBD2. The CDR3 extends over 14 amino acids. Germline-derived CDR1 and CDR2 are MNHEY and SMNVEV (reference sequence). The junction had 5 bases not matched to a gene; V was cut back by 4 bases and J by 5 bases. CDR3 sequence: CASSSRLAGNEQYF. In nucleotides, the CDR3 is TGTGCCAGCAGTTCGAGACTAGCGGGTAACGAGCAGTACTTC.

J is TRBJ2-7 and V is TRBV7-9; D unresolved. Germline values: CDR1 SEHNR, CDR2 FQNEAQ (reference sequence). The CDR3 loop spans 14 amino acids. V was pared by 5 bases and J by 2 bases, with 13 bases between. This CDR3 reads CASSHHTSPYEQYF. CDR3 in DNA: TGTGCCAGCAGCCACCACACGAGTCCCTACGAGCAGTACTTC.

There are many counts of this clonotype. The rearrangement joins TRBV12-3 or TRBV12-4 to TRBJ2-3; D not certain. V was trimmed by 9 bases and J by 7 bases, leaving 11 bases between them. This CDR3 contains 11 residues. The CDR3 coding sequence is TGTGCCAGTTTTGACGGTTATACGCAGTATTTT. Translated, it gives CASFDGYTQYF.

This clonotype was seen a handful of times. CDR3 DNA sequence: TGCGCCAGCGGGACGGGACTACAGATCCCCGGGGAGCTGTTTTTT. Its protein is CASGTGLQIPGELFF. J is TRBJ2-2 and V is TRBV5-1; 7 bases map to TRBD2. The CDR3 runs to 15 residues. Germline V gene sequence: CDR1 SGHRS, CDR2 YFSETQ. V lost 7 bases, J lost 6 bases, and 12 bases stayed unmatched. Full variable domain (remainder filled in from reference TRBV5-1 and TRBJ2-2): KAGVTQTPRYLIKTRGQQVTLSCSPISGHRSVSWYQQTPGQGLQFLFEYFSETQRNKGNFPGRFSGRQFSNSRSEMNVSTLELGDSALYLCASGTGLQIPGELFFGEGSRLTVL.

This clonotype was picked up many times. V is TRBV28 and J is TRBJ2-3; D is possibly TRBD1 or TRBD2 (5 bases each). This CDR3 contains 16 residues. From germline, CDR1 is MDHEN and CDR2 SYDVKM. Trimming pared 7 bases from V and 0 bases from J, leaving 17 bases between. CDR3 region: CASTPLLGDSTDTQYF. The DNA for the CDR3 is TGTGCCAGCACCCCGCTCCTAGGGGACAGCACAGATACGCAGTATTTT.

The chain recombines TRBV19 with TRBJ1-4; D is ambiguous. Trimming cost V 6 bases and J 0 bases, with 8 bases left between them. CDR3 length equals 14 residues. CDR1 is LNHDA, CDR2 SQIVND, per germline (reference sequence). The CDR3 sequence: CASSPLATNEKLFF. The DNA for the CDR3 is TGTGCCAGTAGCCCACTTGCAACTAATGAAAAACTGTTTTTT.

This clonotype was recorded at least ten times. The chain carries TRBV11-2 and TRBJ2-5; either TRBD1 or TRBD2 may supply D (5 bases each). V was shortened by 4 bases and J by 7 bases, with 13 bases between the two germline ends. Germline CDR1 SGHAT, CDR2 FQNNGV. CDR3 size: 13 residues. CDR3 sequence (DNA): TGTGCCAGCAGCTCATCCGGGGCCGGGACCCAGTACTTC. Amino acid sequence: CASSSSGAGTQYF.

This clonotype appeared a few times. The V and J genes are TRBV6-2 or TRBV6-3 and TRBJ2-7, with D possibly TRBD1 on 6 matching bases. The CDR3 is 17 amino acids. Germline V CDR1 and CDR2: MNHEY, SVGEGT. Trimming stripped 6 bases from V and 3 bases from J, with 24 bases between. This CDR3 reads CASSHLNFHPGDYEQYF. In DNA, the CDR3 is TGTGCCAGCAGCCACCTCAACTTCCATCCAGGGGACTACGAGCAGTACTTC.

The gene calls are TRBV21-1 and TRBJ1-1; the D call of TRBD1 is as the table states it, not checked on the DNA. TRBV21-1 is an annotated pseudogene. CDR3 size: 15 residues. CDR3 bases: TGTGCCAGCAGATCAGGGGGCGGCATGAACACTGAAGCTTTCTTT. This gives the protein CASRSGGGMNTEAFF.

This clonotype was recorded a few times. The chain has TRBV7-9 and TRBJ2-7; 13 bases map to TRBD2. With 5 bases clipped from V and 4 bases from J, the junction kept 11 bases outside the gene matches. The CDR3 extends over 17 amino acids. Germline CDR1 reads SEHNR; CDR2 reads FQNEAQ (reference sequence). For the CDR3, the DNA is TGTGCCAGCAGCACAGGACTAGCGGGAGCCAAGAGGTACGAGCAGTACTTC. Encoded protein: CASSTGLAGAKRYEQYF.

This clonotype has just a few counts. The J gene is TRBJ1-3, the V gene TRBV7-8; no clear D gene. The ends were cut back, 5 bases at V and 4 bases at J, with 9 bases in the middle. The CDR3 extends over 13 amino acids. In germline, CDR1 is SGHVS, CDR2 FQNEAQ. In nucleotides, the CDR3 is TGTGCCAGCAGCAGACAAGTCGGAAACACCATATATTTT. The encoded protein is CASSRQVGNTIYF.

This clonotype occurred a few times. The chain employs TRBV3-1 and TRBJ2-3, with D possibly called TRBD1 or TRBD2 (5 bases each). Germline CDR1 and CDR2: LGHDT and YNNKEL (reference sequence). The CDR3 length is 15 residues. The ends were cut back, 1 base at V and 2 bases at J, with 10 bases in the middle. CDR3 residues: CASSQVRDVTDTQYF. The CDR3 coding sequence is TGTGCCAGCAGCCAAGTTCGGGACGTCACAGATACGCAGTATTTT.

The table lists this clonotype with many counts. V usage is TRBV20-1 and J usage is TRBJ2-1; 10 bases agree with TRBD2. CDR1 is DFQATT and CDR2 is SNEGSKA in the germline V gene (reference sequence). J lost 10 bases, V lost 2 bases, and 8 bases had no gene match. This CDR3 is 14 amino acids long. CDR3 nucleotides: TGCAGTGCTAGACCGGGACTAGCGTTTGGGGAGCAGTTCTTC. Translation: CSARPGLAFGEQFF.

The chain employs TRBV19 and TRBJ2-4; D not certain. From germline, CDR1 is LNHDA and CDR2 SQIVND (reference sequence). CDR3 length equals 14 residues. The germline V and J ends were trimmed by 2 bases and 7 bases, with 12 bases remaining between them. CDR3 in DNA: TGTGCCAGTAGTATAATCCCAGGTGTGAACATTCAGTACTTC. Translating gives CASSIIPGVNIQYF.

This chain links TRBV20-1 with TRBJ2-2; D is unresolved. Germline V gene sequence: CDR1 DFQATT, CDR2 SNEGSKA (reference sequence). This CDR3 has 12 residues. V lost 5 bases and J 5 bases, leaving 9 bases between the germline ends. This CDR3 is CSALGNTGELFF. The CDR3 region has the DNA TGCAGTGCTCTGGGGAATACCGGGGAGCTGTTTTTT.